The 26 T cell receptor beta chains below were found in one sample sequenced in a study of T-cell reconstitution after alpha-beta-depleted transplantation in children. For TCRbeta, the library was prepared with unique molecular identifiers. TCRdb called the PCR reads again in MiXCR, with one record for every CDR3 protein. This sample yields around 600,000 distinct CDR3 sequences, of which 23% are seen a single time; 13% to 15% belongs to the top ten. Sequenced here: PBMCs, mostly from graft donor cells, sampled 360 days after TCRalphabeta/CD19-depleted stem cell transplant. These receptors came from a boy in the first two years of life who had a stem cell transplant for acute myeloid leukemia, so the T cells may come from the graft donor.

This clonotype was detected many times. This rearrangement joins TRBV10-3 to TRBJ2-5, with 10 bases fitting TRBD2. The trim removed 0 bases at V and 5 bases at J, leaving 6 bases unmatched. The germline gives CDR1 ENHRY, CDR2 SYGVKD. This CDR3 has 16 amino acids. The DNA of the CDR3 is TGTGCCATCAGTGAGTCGCCGCTAGCGGGGGTGGAGACCCAGTACTTC. Translated: CAISESPLAGVETQYF.

This clonotype was counted many times. The rearrangement uses TRBV20-1 and TRBJ2-1, with D hard to call. Germline lookup yields CDR1 DFQATT and CDR2 SNEGSKA (reference sequence). Trimming cost V 5 bases and J 8 bases, with 16 bases left between them. The CDR3 loop spans 13 amino acids. The DNA of the CDR3 is TGCAGTGCTTCCCGGTCGTTTTCCGATGAGCAGTTCTTC. Translation gives CSASRSFSDEQFF.

The genes are TRBV20-1 and TRBJ2-1, with unresolved D. The germline V and J ends were trimmed by 3 bases and 4 bases, with 16 bases remaining between them. The CDR3 runs 15 residues. CDR1 is DFQATT, CDR2 SNEGSKA, per germline (reference sequence). The CDR3 is CSASPSSPGYNEQFF. The DNA for the CDR3 is TGCAGTGCTAGCCCCTCCAGCCCAGGTTACAATGAGCAGTTCTTC.

This chain connects TRBV6-2 or TRBV6-3 to TRBJ2-5; D might be TRBD1 (6 bases). This CDR3 has 16 amino acids. V was pared by 5 bases and J by 2 bases, with 18 bases between. Per the germline V gene, CDR1 is MNHEY and CDR2 is SVGEGT. The CDR3 DNA is TGTGCCAGCAGTCGTATTCGGACAGAACTTCAAGAGACCCAGTACTTC. Residues: CASSRIRTELQETQYF.

The chain employs TRBV19 and TRBJ1-6; TRBD1 agrees at 8 bases. Trimming cost V 3 bases and J 17 bases; bases outside gene matches: 6. Looked up from germline, CDR1 is LNHDA and CDR2 is SQIVND (reference sequence). The CDR3 has 12 amino acids. The CDR3 loop is CASSIRQGSIHF. The DNA for the CDR3 is TGTGCCAGTAGTATTCGACAGGGGTCAATCCACTTT.

This clonotype has a count of ten or more. The V gene is TRBV6-5, the J gene TRBJ1-1, with 10 nucleotides matching TRBD1. The germline gives CDR1 MNHEY, CDR2 SVGAGI. Trimming took 7 bases from V and 3 from J; bases not matched to a gene: 17. The length of the CDR3 is 18 residues. CDR3 sequence (DNA): TGTGCCAGCAAATTCACGGCACGGGACAGGGGCCCTTACACTGAAGCTTTCTTT. The encoded protein is CASKFTARDRGPYTEAFF.

This clonotype was counted ten times or more. The chain uses TRBV10-3 and TRBJ2-2, with no clear D. Germline V CDR1 and CDR2: ENHRY, SYGVKD. CDR3 length: 14 amino acids. V lost 5 bases and J lost 3, with 10 bases in between. The CDR3 bases are TGTGCCATCAGTATTACACAGTACACCGGGGAGCTGTTTTTT. It translates to CAISITQYTGELFF.

This clonotype has only a few counts. The chain has TRBV6-5 and TRBJ1-2; the D is unclear. Trimming left V 0 bases short and J 8 bases short, with 19 bases between. The CDR3 contains 16 residues. Germline-derived CDR1 and CDR2 are MNHEY and SVGAGI. CDR3 sequence (DNA): TGTGCCAGCAGTTACTCGTGCCCATCCCGGCTATGCGGCTACACCTTC. Its protein is CASSYSCPSRLCGYTF.

V and J are TRBV7-9 and TRBJ1-1; possible D gene TRBD1, 6 bases. The CDR3 spans 14 residues. Trimming pared 6 bases from V and 1 base from J, leaving 12 bases between. Per germline, CDR1 SEHNR and CDR2 FQNEAQ (reference sequence). The CDR3 DNA reads TGTGCCAGCAGATCTTTACAGGGGAACACTGAAGCTTTCTTT. Its protein product is CASRSLQGNTEAFF. The entire variable domain, with the rest obtained from reference TRBV7-9 and TRBJ1-1, is as follows: DTGVSQNPRHKITKRGQNVTFRCDPISEHNRLYWYRQTLGQGPEFLTYFQNEAQLEKSRLLSDRFSAERPKGSFSTLEIQRTEQGDSAMYLCASRSLQGNTEAFFGQGTRLTVV.

This chain joins TRBV5-1 and TRBJ2-5; the match to TRBD2 covers 13 bases. CDR1 SGHRS and CDR2 YFSETQ come from the germline V gene. This CDR3 is built from 15 residues. J gave up 5 bases and V 7 bases, and 8 bases lay outside the gene matches. For the CDR3, the DNA is TGCGCCAGCTGCCTACTAGCGGGAGGGACCGAGACCCAGTACTTC. Protein sequence: CASCLLAGGTETQYF.

In the case of this clonotype: Being one base from a much bigger clone, this may be a read error. The gene calls are TRBV12-3 or TRBV12-4 and TRBJ2-1; 9 bases agree with TRBD1. The CDR3 sequence is 15 residues long. V lost 3 bases to trimming and J lost 6 bases; unmatched junction nucleotides: 6. In nucleotides, the CDR3 is TGTGCCAGCAGTTTCGTGGGGACAGGGCTCAATGAGCAGTTCTTC. Protein: CASSFVGTGLNEQFF.

This chain links TRBV6-5 with TRBJ2-3; the D gene is possibly TRBD1 (7 bases). Germline CDR1 MNHEY, CDR2 SVGAGI. The CDR3 runs 17 residues. Trimming took 0 bases from V and 5 from J, leaving 18 bases between them. The CDR3 bases are TGTGCCAGCAGTTACTCGGGTTTTCTTCAGGGGGGAGATACGCAGTATTTT. Residues: CASSYSGFLQGGDTQYF.

The table lists this clonotype with a few counts. This chain connects TRBV4-3 to TRBJ2-7; D might be TRBD1 (6 bases). The V gene lost 4 bases and the J gene lost 0 bases, with 19 bases spanning the gap. The length of the CDR3 is 17 residues. From germline, CDR1 is LGHNA and CDR2 YSLEER. This CDR3 is CASSRVLRDTGSYEQYF. Here the CDR3 DNA reads TGCGCCAGCAGCCGCGTTTTACGGGACACCGGCTCCTACGAGCAGTACTTC.

V is TRBV15 and J is TRBJ2-1, with 7 bases lining up with TRBD2. CDR3 length: 14 residues. With V trimmed by 0 bases and J by 8 bases, 4 bases remained unmatched. CDR1 LNHNV and CDR2 YYDKDF come from the germline V gene (reference sequence). The CDR3 DNA reads as TGTGCCACCAGCAGAGATGGACTAGGCGATGAGCAGTTCTTC. Its translation: CATSRDGLGDEQFF.

This clonotype was seen only a few times. The chain couples TRBV7-2 to TRBJ2-5; D is perhaps TRBD2 (5 bases). The V gene lost 1 base and the J gene lost 4 bases, with 10 bases spanning the gap. This CDR3 comprises 14 residues. The germline gives CDR1 SGHTA, CDR2 FQGNSA. The CDR3 DNA reads as TGTGCCAGCAGCTTAGATCTTCTAGCAGAGACCCAGTACTTC. Translation: CASSLDLLAETQYF.

This clonotype was observed a few times. V is TRBV12-3 or TRBV12-4 and J is TRBJ2-5; D is undetermined. The CDR3 is 13 residues long. The ends were cut back, 3 bases at V and 3 bases at J, with 8 bases in the middle. For the CDR3, the DNA is TGTGCCAGCAGTTTGGAGCTAAAAGAGACCCAGTACTTC. It encodes CASSLELKETQYF.

This clonotype has a count of ten or more. The chain uses TRBV12-3 or TRBV12-4 and TRBJ2-1; 10 nucleotides line up with TRBD2. The CDR3 runs 14 residues. V dropped 6 bases and J dropped 4; count of bases not matched to a gene: 3. The CDR3 loop is CASRAGGGYNEQFF. The CDR3 region has the DNA TGTGCCAGCAGAGCGGGGGGGGGATACAATGAGCAGTTCTTC.

CDR3 in DNA: TGTGCCAGCAGTTTGGCCACTCTAAGGGTGGACCAGTACTTC. Translated: CASSLATLRVDQYF. The chain combines TRBV12-3 or TRBV12-4 with TRBJ2-5, with D unresolved. CDR3 length equals 14 residues. The germline V and J ends were trimmed by 3 bases and 10 bases, with 18 bases remaining between them.

This clonotype was picked up a small number of times. The chain is built from TRBV28 and TRBJ1-2; D is unclear. This CDR3 has 15 residues. Trimming pared 6 bases from V and 0 bases from J, leaving 14 bases between. Germline V gene lookup returns CDR1 MDHEN and CDR2 SYDVKM. The CDR3 protein is CASSLYRASNYGYTF. The DNA for the CDR3 is TGTGCCAGCAGCCTTTACAGAGCCTCTAACTATGGCTACACCTTC.

V usage is TRBV5-1 and J usage is TRBJ2-2; unclear D gene. This CDR3 comprises 13 residues. Germline V gene lookup returns CDR1 SGHRS and CDR2 YFSETQ. Trimming pared 6 bases from V and 0 bases from J, leaving 6 bases between. CDR3: CASKGTNTGELFF. The CDR3 bases are TGCGCCAGCAAGGGAACGAACACCGGGGAGCTGTTTTTT.

This clonotype occurred a few times. The rearrangement links TRBV6-1 to TRBJ2-7, with TRBD2 matching 10 bases. Trimming cost V 6 bases and J 3 bases; bases outside gene matches: 8. There are 15 residues in the CDR3. The germline V gene encodes CDR1 MNHNS and CDR2 SASEGT. CDR3 amino acids: CASSLSSGGGYEQYF. The CDR3 DNA reads as TGTGCCAGCAGCCTTTCTAGCGGGGGAGGCTACGAGCAGTACTTC.

The chain links TRBV5-1 to TRBJ2-1; D remains unclear. This CDR3 has 13 amino acids. Germline-derived CDR1 and CDR2 are SGHRS and YFSETQ. Trimming left V 2 bases short and J 6 bases short, with 9 bases between. CDR3 region: CASSLYQANEQFF. In DNA, the CDR3 is TGCGCCAGCAGCTTATACCAAGCCAATGAGCAGTTCTTC. The full variable domain, rest sourced from reference TRBV5-1 and TRBJ2-1, is KAGVTQTPRYLIKTRGQQVTLSCSPISGHRSVSWYQQTPGQGLQFLFEYFSETQRNKGNFPGRFSGRQFSNSRSEMNVSTLELGDSALYLCASSLYQANEQFFGPGTRLTVL.

This clonotype was detected a few times. The chain is built from TRBV19 and TRBJ1-2, with D possibly TRBD1 on 6 matching bases. Trimming cost V 3 bases and J 5 bases, with 16 bases left between them. CDR3 length: 15 amino acids. Germline-derived CDR1 and CDR2 are LNHDA and SQIVND (reference sequence). The CDR3 loop reads CASSIARRDIYGYTF. CDR3 sequence (DNA): TGTGCCAGTAGTATCGCGAGGCGGGACATATATGGCTACACCTTC.

The chain carries TRBV20-1 and TRBJ2-2, with D tentatively TRBD1 (7 bases). In germline, CDR1 is DFQATT, CDR2 SNEGSKA (reference sequence). Trimming took 0 bases from V and 3 from J, leaving 20 bases between them. CDR3 size: 18 residues. DNA of the CDR3: TGCAGTGCTAGAGATCGGGAGAGACCAGGGGGGTACACCGGGGAGCTGTTTTTT. As protein: CSARDRERPGGYTGELFF.

The CDR3 spells CASSFTGQGNYGYTF. The CDR3 nucleotides read TGTGCCAGCAGCTTCACGGGACAGGGGAACTATGGCTACACCTTC. The J gene is TRBJ1-2, the V gene TRBV7-2, with 10 positions matching TRBD1. V lost 3 bases to trimming and J lost 2 bases; unmatched junction nucleotides: 3. The V gene's germline CDR1 is SGHTA and CDR2 FQGNSA. CDR3 length: 15 amino acids.

The gene calls are TRBV5-1 and TRBJ1-1, with unresolved D. Germline V gene sequence: CDR1 SGHRS, CDR2 YFSETQ. V was shortened by 5 bases and J by 6 bases, with 5 bases between the two germline ends. This CDR3 has 10 amino acids. The CDR3 protein is CASRQAEAFF. CDR3 nucleotides: TGCGCCAGCAGACAAGCTGAAGCTTTCTTT.